Listed here are 13 T cell receptor beta chains from one sample, sequenced in a study of CD8 T cells in ankylosing spondylitis. MiXCR was run by TCRdb on the 5' RACE reads, yielding one entry per CDR3 protein. The sample has about 240,000 distinct CDR3 sequences, about 10% seen once. The source material was blood, either unsorted or a sorted T cell fraction (not recorded which). The receptor set was obtained from a male donor with ankylosing spondylitis or in good health (not recorded which).

This clonotype was counted many times. The chain uses TRBV6-5 and TRBJ2-7; the D gene is possibly TRBD2 (6 bases). Germline lookup yields CDR1 MNHEY and CDR2 SVGAGI. This CDR3 has 14 amino acids. V lost 0 bases and J 4 bases, leaving 10 bases between the germline ends. In nucleotides, the CDR3 is TGTGCCAGCAGTTACTCGAGGAGGGCTTACGAGCAGTACTTC. Protein: CASSYSRRAYEQYF.

This clonotype was seen many times. This chain connects TRBV3-1 to TRBJ2-1; unclear D gene. The CDR3 is made up of 15 amino acids. V dropped 0 bases and J dropped 6 bases, with 12 bases sitting between them. Per germline, CDR1 LGHDT and CDR2 YNNKEL (reference sequence). CDR3 nucleotide sequence: TGTGCCAGCAGCCAAGATCTGACCGTGGGCAATGAGCAGTTCTTC. This encodes CASSQDLTVGNEQFF.

This clonotype has ten or more counts. V gene TRBV5-1 combines with J gene TRBJ1-1, with D unclear. CDR3 length equals 14 residues. Germline CDR1 reads SGHRS; CDR2 reads YFSETQ. V was clipped by 8 bases and J by 4 bases, with 18 bases between them. CDR3 sequence: CASKGSLGSTEAFF. The CDR3 DNA reads TGCGCCAGTAAGGGCTCCCTAGGGAGCACTGAAGCTTTCTTT.

This rearrangement joins TRBV20-1 to TRBJ2-3; D assignment may be TRBD1 or TRBD2 (7 bases each). The CDR3 totals 16 residues. Germline CDR1 is DFQATT and CDR2 is SNEGSKA (reference sequence). This CDR3 reads CCFRGEAAGDTDTQYF. The CDR3 DNA is TGCTGCTTCAGGGGGGAGGCTGCGGGGGACACAGATACGCAGTATTTT.

The J gene is TRBJ1-2, the V gene TRBV3-1; no definite D call. CDR1 and CDR2 (germline): LGHDT, YNNKEL (reference sequence). V shed 0 bases and J shed 4 bases, with 21 bases lying between them. There are 18 residues in the CDR3. CDR3 loop: CASSQDQVYLGDLYGYTF. The CDR3 DNA sequence: TGTGCCAGCAGCCAAGATCAGGTCTACTTGGGCGACCTCTATGGCTACACCTTC. The full variable domain, in which reference TRBV3-1 and TRBJ1-2 provide the parts outside the CDR3, is DTAVSQTPKYLVTQMGNDKSIKCEQNLGHDTMYWYKQDSKKFLKIMFSYNNKELIINETVPNRFSPKSPDKAHLNLHINSLELGDSAVYFCASSQDQVYLGDLYGYTFGSGTRLTVV.

This clonotype was counted ten times or more. The junction departs from germline at one end; a sequencing error may be responsible. This rearrangement joins TRBV6-5 to TRBJ2-1, with a tentative D call TRBD2 (6 bases). In germline, CDR1 is MNHEY, CDR2 SVGAGI. This CDR3 has 14 residues. CDR3 region: CASSDSGEFNEQFF. Here the CDR3 DNA reads TGTGCCAGCAGTGACTCGGGAGAGTTCAATGAGCAGTTCTTC.

The sample holds many counts of this clonotype. The chain recombines TRBV20-1 with TRBJ2-1; D is undetermined. The CDR3 totals 16 residues. V lost 0 bases, J lost 1 base, and 13 bases lay in between. Germline V lookup: CDR1 DFQATT, CDR2 SNEGSKA (reference sequence). CDR3 DNA: TGCAGTGCTAGAGATTTGCTTGGGGAATCCTACAATGAGCAGTTCTTC. This sequence encodes CSARDLLGESYNEQFF.

This clonotype has ten or more counts. This chain uses TRBV20-1 with TRBJ2-5; the match to TRBD1 covers 12 bases. Germline V gene sequence: CDR1 DFQATT, CDR2 SNEGSKA (reference sequence). With V trimmed by 3 bases and J by 5 bases, 4 bases remained unmatched. The CDR3 has 14 amino acids. This chain's CDR3 is CSASRDRGLETQYF. The CDR3 DNA follows: TGCAGTGCTAGTAGGGACAGGGGGCTGGAGACCCAGTACTTC.

This clonotype occurred many times. J is TRBJ1-1 and V is TRBV7-6, with D unclear. The CDR3 runs 13 residues. Germline V gene sequence: CDR1 SGHVS, CDR2 FNYEAQ. V lost 4 bases and J 3 bases, leaving 9 bases between the germline ends. The DNA for the CDR3 is TGTGCCAGCAGCTCCGAACTCGACACTGAAGCTTTCTTT. This codes for CASSSELDTEAFF. Variable domain in full (rest from reference TRBV7-6 and TRBJ1-1): GAGVSQSPRYKVTKRGQDVALRCDPISGHVSLYWYRQALGQGPEFLTYFNYEAQQDKSGLPNDRFSAERPEGSISTLTIQRTEQRDSAMYRCASSSELDTEAFFGQGTRLTVV.

This clonotype was seen a few times. The chain joins TRBV14 to TRBJ2-1; D might be TRBD2 (6 bases). V was clipped by 7 bases and J by 8 bases, with 24 bases between them. Germline V gene sequence: CDR1 SGHDN, CDR2 FVKESK. This CDR3 contains 16 residues. The CDR3 DNA reads as TGTGCCAGCACCAAAGGAGGTCTAGCGTGGGCGGATGAGCAGTTCTTC. This translates into CASTKGGLAWADEQFF.

The chain recombines TRBV20-1 with TRBJ2-1, with D perhaps TRBD1 (6 bases). Germline CDR1 is DFQATT and CDR2 is SNEGSKA (reference sequence). V gave up 0 bases and J gave up 4 bases, with 7 bases separating them. The CDR3 has 13 amino acids. DNA of the CDR3: TGCAGTGCTAGAGAGAGGGGGTACAATGAGCAGTTCTTC. Translation: CSARERGYNEQFF.

The sample holds many counts of this clonotype. The rearrangement joins TRBV12-3 or TRBV12-4 to TRBJ1-2; D gene uncertain. V was shortened by 5 bases and J by 4 bases, with 14 bases between the two germline ends. The CDR3 is 14 residues long. The DNA of the CDR3 is TGTGCCAGCAGTCCACTCCGGGTCCTCTATGGCTACACCTTC. This translates into CASSPLRVLYGYTF.

The chain's CDR3 is CASSLARGVEPGNTIYF. The CDR3 region has the DNA TGTGCCAGCAGCTTAGCCCGGGGCGTAGAGCCTGGAAACACCATATATTTT. This chain joins TRBV7-9 and TRBJ1-3, with D possibly TRBD1 on 5 matching bases. Germline V gene data show CDR1 as SEHNR and CDR2 as FQNEAQ (reference sequence). Trimming removed 0 bases from V and 2 bases from J, with 14 bases in between. The CDR3 is 17 amino acids.